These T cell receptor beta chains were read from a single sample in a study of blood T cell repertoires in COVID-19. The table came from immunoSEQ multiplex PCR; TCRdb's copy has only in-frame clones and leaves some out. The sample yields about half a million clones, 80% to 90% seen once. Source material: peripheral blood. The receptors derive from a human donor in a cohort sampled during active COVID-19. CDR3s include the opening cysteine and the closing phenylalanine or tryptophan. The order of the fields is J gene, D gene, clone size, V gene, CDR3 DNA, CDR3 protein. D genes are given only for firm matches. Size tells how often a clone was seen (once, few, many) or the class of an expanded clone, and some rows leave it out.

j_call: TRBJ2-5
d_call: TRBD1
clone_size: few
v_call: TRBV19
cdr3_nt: TGTGCCAGTAGTCTCCAGGGGGCGGGGCTCCATGAGACCCAGTACTTC
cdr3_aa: CASSLQGAGLHETQYF

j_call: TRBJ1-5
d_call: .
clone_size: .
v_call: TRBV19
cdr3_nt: TGTGCCAGTAGTTACAGGGAATACAATCAGCCCCAGCATTTT
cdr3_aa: CASSYREYNQPQHF

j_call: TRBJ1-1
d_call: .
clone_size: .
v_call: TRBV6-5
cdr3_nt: TGTGCCAGCAGTTACGAACTGGGGGGGACTGAAGCTTTCTTT
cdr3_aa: CASSYELGGTEAFF

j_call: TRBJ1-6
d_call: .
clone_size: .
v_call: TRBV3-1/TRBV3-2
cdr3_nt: TGTGCCAGCAGCCAAGGTCAGGCCGGTGTAGCCCTCCACTTT
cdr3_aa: CASSQGQAGVALHF

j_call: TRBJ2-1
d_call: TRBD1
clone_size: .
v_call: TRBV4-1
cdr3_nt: TGCGCCAGCAGCCAAGATCAGGGACAGGGATACAATGAGCAGTTCTTC
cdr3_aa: CASSQDQGQGYNEQFF

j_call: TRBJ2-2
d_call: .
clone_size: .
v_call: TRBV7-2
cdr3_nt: TGTGCCAGCAGCCCCACTAGGACGAACACCGGGGAGCTGTTTTTT
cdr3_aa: CASSPTRTNTGELFF

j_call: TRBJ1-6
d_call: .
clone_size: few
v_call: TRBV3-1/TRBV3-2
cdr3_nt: TGTGCCAGCAGCCAAGAGGCCACAGGGAATTCACCCCTCCACTTT
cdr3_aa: CASSQEATGNSPLHF

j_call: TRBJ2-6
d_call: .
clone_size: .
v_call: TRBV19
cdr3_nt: TGTGCCAGTAGTCCCCAGGGGGCGGGAGATTTATATGGGGCCAACGTCCTGACTTTC
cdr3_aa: CASSPQGAGDLYGANVLTF

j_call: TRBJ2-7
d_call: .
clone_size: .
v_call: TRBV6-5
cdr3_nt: .
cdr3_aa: CASSSGQGSSYEQYF

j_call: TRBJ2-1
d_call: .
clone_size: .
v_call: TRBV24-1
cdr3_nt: TGTGCCACCACAACAGTCTTCGGCGGGAATGAGCAGTTCTTC
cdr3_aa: CATTTVFGGNEQFF

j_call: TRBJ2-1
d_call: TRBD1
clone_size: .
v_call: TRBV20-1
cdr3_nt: TGCAGTGCTAGTCCAAACCGGGACAGGGTCCATGAGCAGTTCTTC
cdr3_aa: CSASPNRDRVHEQFF

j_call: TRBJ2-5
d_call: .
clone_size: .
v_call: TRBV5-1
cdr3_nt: TGCGCCAGCAGCTTGCATCCATCTGGCGAGACCCAGTACTTC
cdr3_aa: CASSLHPSGETQYF

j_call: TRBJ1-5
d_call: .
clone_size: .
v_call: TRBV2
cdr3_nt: TGTGCCAGCAGTGGCGGGGGGGTGAACGGCAATCAGCCCCAGCATTTT
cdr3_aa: CASSGGGVNGNQPQHF

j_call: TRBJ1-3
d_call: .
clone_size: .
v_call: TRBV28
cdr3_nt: TGTGCCAGCAGCAGATTCATCACACCTTCATATTTT
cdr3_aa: CASSRFITPSYF

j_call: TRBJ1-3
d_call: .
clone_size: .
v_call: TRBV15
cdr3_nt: TGTGCCTCGCGCTTCTCTGGAAACACCATATATTTT
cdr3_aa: CASRFSGNTIYF

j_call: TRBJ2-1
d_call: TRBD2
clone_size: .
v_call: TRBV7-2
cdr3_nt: TGTGCCAGCAGCCCCTCTAGCGGGAGTTTCTATGAGCAGTTCTTC
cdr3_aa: CASSPSSGSFYEQFF

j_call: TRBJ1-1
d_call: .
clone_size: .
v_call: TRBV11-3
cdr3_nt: TGTGCCAGCAGCTTAGATCGAGTCACTGAAGCTTTCTTT
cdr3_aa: CASSLDRVTEAFF